In this sample, the clone carrying this T cell receptor (beta chain) turned up a few times. The sample is drawn from a study of metastatic and nonmetastatic thyroid tumors. Overall study: The study looked at repertoires side by side in blood and in tumor or nodule tissue from malignant and benign thyroid patients.

The entire patient cohort was treatment-naive prior to thyroid surgery. CDR3 length: 14 residues. The J segment lost 0 bases and the V segment lost 4 bases, leaving 3 bases of the junction unmatched. The V gene's germline CDR1 is SNHLY and CDR2 FYNNEI. The authors' processing: Differences in CDR3 between clinicopathological groups were drawn on to build a classifier intended to discriminate distant-metastatic papillary thyroid cancer patients. TCRdb re-analyzed the PCR reads through MiXCR. These V and J calls are TCRdb output, not the study's own analysis. The sample has 20,000 to 25,000 clones, about a fifth seen once.

The sample comprised blood. This clonotype was sampled from a female donor with papillary thyroid cancer or a benign thyroid nodule (not recorded which). Some clones in this sample may be carry-over from other donors' samples. This sequence joins TRBV2 and TRBJ2-7, with TRBD1 matching over 7 bases. The chain's CDR3 is CASSGQGASYEQYF. The CDR3 DNA is TGTGCCAGCAGTGGACAGGGCGCCTCCTACGAGCAGTACTTC. The full variable domain, completed using reference TRBV2 and TRBJ2-7, is EPEVTQTPSHQVTQMGQEVILRCVPISNHLYFYWYRQILGQKVEFLVSFYNNEISEKSEIFDDQFSVERPDGSNFTLKIRSTKLEDSAMYFCASSGQGASYEQYFGPGTRLTVT.